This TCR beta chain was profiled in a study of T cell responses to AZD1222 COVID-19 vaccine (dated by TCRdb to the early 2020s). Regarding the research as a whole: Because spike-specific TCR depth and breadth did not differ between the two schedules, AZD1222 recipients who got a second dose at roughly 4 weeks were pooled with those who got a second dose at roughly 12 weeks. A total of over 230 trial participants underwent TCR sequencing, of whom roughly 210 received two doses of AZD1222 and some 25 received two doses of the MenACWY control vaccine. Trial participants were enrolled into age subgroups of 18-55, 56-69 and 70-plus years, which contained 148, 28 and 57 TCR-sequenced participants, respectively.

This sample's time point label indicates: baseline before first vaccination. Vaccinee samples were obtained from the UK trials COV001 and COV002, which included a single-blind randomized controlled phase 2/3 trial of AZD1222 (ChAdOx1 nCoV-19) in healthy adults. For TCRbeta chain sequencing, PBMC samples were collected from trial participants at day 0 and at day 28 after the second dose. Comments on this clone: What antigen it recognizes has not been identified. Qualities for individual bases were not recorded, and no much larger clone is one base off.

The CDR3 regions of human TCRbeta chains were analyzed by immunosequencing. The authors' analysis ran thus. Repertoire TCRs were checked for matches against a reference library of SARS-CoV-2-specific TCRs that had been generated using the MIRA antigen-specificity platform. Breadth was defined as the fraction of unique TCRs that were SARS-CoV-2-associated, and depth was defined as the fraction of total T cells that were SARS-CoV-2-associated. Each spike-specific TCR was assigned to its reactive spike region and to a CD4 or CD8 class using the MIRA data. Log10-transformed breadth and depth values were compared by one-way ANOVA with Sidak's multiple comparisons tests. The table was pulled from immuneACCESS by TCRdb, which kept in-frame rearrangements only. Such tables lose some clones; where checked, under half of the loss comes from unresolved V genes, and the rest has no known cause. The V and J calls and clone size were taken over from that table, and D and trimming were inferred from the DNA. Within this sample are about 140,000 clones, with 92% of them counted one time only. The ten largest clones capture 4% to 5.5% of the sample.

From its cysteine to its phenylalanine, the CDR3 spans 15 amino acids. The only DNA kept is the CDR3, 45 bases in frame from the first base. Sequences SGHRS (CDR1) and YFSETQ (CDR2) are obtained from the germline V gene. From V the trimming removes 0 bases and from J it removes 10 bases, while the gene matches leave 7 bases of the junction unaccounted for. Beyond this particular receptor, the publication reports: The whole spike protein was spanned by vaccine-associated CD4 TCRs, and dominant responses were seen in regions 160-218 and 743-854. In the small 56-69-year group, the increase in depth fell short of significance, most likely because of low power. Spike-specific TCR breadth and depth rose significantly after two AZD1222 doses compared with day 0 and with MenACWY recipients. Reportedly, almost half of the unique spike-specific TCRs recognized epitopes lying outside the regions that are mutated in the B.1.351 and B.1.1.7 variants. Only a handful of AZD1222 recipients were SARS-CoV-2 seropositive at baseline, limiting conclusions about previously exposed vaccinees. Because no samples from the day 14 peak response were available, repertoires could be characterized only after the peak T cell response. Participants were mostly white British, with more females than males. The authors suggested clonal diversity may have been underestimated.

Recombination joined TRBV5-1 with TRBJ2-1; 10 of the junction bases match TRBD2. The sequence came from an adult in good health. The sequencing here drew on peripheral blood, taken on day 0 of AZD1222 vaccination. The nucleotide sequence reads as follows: TGCGCCAGCAGCTTGGTAGCGGGAGGCCAGGGGGAGCAGTTCTTC. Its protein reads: CASSLVAGGQGEQFF. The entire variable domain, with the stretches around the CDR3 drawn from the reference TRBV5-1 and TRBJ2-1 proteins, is KAGVTQTPRYLIKTRGQQVTLSCSPISGHRSVSWYQQTPGQGLQFLFEYFSETQRNKGNFPGRFSGRQFSNSRSEMNVSTLELGDSALYLCASSLVAGGQGEQFFGPGTRLTVL.